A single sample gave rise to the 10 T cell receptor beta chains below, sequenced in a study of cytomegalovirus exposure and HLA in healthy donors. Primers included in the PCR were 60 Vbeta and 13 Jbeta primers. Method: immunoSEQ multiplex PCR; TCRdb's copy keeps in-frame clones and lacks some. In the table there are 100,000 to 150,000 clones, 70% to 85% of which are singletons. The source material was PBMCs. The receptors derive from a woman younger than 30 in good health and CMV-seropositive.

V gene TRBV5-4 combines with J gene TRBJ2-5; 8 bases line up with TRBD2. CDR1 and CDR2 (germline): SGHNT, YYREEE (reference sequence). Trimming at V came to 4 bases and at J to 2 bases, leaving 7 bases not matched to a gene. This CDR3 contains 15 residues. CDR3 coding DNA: TGTGCCAGCAGCAGATTAGCGGGGACACAAGAGACCCAGTACTTC. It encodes CASSRLAGTQETQYF.

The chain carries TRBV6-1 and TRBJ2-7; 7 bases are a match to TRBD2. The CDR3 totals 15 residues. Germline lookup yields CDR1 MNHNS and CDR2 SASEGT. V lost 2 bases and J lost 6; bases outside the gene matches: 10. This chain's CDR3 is CASSESSGEAFEQYF. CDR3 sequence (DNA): TGTGCCAGCAGTGAAAGCAGCGGGGAGGCATTCGAGCAGTACTTC.

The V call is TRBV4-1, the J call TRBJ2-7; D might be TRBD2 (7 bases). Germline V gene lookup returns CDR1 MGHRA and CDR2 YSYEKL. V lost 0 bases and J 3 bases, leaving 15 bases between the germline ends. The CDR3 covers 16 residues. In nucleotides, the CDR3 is TGCGCCAGCAGCCAAGAACGGCGCGGGGGCCTCTACGAGCAGTACTTC. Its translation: CASSQERRGGLYEQYF.

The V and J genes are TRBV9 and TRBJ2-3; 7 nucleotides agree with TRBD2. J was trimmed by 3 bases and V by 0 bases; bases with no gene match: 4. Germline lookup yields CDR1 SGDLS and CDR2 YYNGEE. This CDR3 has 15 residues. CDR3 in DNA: TGTGCCAGCAGCGTAGCCGGGGGGATAACAGATACGCAGTATTTT. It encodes CASSVAGGITDTQYF.

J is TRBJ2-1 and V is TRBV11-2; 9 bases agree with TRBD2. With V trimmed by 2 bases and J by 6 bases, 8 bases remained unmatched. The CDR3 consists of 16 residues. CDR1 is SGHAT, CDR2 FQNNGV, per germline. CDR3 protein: CASSLSGGGAANEQFF. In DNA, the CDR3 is TGTGCCAGCAGCTTAAGCGGCGGGGGGGCGGCCAATGAGCAGTTCTTC.

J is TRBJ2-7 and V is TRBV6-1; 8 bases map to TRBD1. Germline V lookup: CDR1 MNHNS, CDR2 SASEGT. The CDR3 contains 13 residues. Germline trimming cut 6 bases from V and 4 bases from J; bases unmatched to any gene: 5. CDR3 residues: CASSRDRLYEQYF. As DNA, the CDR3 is TGTGCCAGCAGCCGGGACAGGTTATACGAGCAGTACTTC.

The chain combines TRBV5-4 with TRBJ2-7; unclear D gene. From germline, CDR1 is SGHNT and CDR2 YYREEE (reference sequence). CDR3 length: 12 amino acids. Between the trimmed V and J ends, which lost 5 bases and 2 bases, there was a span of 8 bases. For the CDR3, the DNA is TGTGCCAGCAGTTCCCCTGCCTACGAGCAGTACTTC. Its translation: CASSSPAYEQYF. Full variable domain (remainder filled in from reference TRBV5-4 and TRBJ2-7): ETGVTQSPTHLIKTRGQQVTLRCSSQSGHNTVSWYQQALGQGPQFIFQYYREEENGRGNFPPRFSGLQFPNYSSELNVNALELDDSALYLCASSSPAYEQYFGPGTRLTVT.

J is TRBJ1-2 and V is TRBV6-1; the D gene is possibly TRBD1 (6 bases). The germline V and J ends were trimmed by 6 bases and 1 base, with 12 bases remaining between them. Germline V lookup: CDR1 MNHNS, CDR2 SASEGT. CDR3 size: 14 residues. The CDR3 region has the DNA TGTGCCAGCAGCACAGGGTTGGGTAACTATGGCTACACCTTC. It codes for CASSTGLGNYGYTF.

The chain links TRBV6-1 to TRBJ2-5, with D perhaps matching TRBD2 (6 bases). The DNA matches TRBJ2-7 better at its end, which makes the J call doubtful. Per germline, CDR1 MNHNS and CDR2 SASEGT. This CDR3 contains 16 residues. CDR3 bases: TGTGCCAGCAGTGAAGCGGAATATACGGGGGAGGACGAGCAGTACTTC. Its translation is CASSEAEYTGEDEQYF.

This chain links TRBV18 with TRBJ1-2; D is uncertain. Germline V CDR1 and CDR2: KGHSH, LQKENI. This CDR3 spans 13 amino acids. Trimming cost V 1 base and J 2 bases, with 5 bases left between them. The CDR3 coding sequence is TGTGCCAGCTCACCACGAGAAAACTATGGCTACACCTTC. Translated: CASSPRENYGYTF.